These T cell receptor beta chains were read from a single sample in a study of blood T cells in healthy people across ages. TCRdb processed the 5' RACE reads anew with MiXCR; each CDR3 protein has one entry. The sample lists about 970,000 distinct CDR3 sequences, 51% occurring once. The sample consisted of blood. The receptors stem from a woman aged 55-69 years in good health. The CDR3 runs from the conserved cysteine through the conserved F or W. A D gene is named only where the DNA matches it firmly. For some rows the clone size is stated as once, few or many, or as a class when expanded; others skip it.

v_gene: TRBV9; abundance: NA; j_gene: TRBJ2-7; d_gene: TRBD1; CDR3nt: TGTGACAGCAGCGTCCGGGGAACCAAGGACAGGGAGGTTTACGAGCAGTACTTC; CDR3aa: CDSSVRGTKDREVYEQYF
v_gene: TRBV6-1; abundance: few; j_gene: TRBJ1-1; d_gene: NA; CDR3nt: TGTGCCAGCGAGCGGGGGGTCACTGAAGCTTTCTTT; CDR3aa: CASERGVTEAFF
v_gene: TRBV5-8; abundance: NA; j_gene: TRBJ2-4; d_gene: TRBD2; CDR3nt: TGTGCCAGCAACCTAGTTTTGACTAGCGGGAGTATTGGCATTCAGTACTTC; CDR3aa: CASNLVLTSGSIGIQYF
v_gene: TRBV10-3; abundance: few; j_gene: TRBJ2-5; d_gene: TRBD1; CDR3nt: TGTGCCATCAGTTCAGGACAGGGGGGAGAGACCCAGTACTTC; CDR3aa: CAISSGQGGETQYF
v_gene: TRBV3-1; abundance: NA; j_gene: TRBJ2-7; d_gene: NA; CDR3nt: TGTGCCAGCAGCCAAGGTTGGTTCCAGGCCGACTACGAGCAGTACTTC; CDR3aa: CASSQGWFQADYEQYF
v_gene: TRBV28; abundance: NA; j_gene: TRBJ2-7; d_gene: TRBD1; CDR3nt: TGTGCCAGCAGAGACTCGGGACAGTATCTCCCCGAGCAGTACTTC; CDR3aa: CASRDSGQYLPEQYF
v_gene: TRBV4-3; abundance: few; j_gene: TRBJ2-3; d_gene: TRBD2; CDR3nt: TGCGCCAGCAGCCAAGGGTCGGGGGGTACGCAGTATTTT; CDR3aa: CASSQGSGGTQYF
v_gene: TRBV6-5; abundance: NA; j_gene: TRBJ2-7; d_gene: TRBD1; CDR3nt: TGTGCCAGCACCTGGGGCCGGACAGGGAGAAACGAGCAGTACTTC; CDR3aa: CASTWGRTGRNEQYF
v_gene: TRBV4-2; abundance: NA; j_gene: TRBJ2-7; d_gene: TRBD2; CDR3nt: TGTGCCAGCAGCCAGGATAGCGGGAGTGGCTACGAGCAGTACTTC; CDR3aa: CASSQDSGSGYEQYF
v_gene: TRBV15; abundance: NA; j_gene: TRBJ1-2; d_gene: NA; CDR3nt: TGTGCCACCAGCAGAGTCGGGGGGGTAGGAGGCTACACCTTC; CDR3aa: CATSRVGGVGGYTF
v_gene: TRBV20-1; abundance: few; j_gene: TRBJ2-3; d_gene: TRBD1; CDR3nt: TGCAGTGCTAGCTGGGGACAGCGACGCACAGATACGCAGTATTTT; CDR3aa: CSASWGQRRTDTQYF
v_gene: TRBV5-1; abundance: many; j_gene: TRBJ2-7; d_gene: TRBD1; CDR3nt: TGTGCCAGCAGTTTACAGGGGGCCTACGAGCAGTACTTC; CDR3aa: CASSLQGAYEQYF
v_gene: TRBV7-2; abundance: NA; j_gene: TRBJ1-2; d_gene: NA; CDR3nt: TGTGCCAGCAGCCTTACCCCCGGCAATCTCGGGTATGGCTACACCTTC; CDR3aa: CASSLTPGNLGYGYTF
v_gene: TRBV13; abundance: NA; j_gene: TRBJ2-7; d_gene: TRBD2; CDR3nt: TGTGCCAGCAGCGGGCTAGCGGGGCACTACGAGCAGTACTTC; CDR3aa: CASSGLAGHYEQYF
v_gene: TRBV7-2; abundance: NA; j_gene: TRBJ1-4; d_gene: TRBD1; CDR3nt: TGTGCCAGCAGCCTGACAGGGCCGAATGAAAAACTGTTTTTT; CDR3aa: CASSLTGPNEKLFF
v_gene: TRBV7-2; abundance: NA; j_gene: TRBJ2-5; d_gene: NA; CDR3nt: TGTGCCAGCAGCTTAGCTGGGTGGGGGATCCAAGAGACCCAGTACTTC; CDR3aa: CASSLAGWGIQETQYF
v_gene: TRBV20-1; abundance: NA; j_gene: TRBJ2-7; d_gene: TRBD2; CDR3nt: TGCAGTGCTAGAGAGGGGCGGGAGCGTGCGGACGAGCAGTACTTC; CDR3aa: CSAREGRERADEQYF
v_gene: TRBV29-1; abundance: many; j_gene: TRBJ2-7; d_gene: NA; CDR3nt: TGCAGCGTTGATGAGGGGGGCTCCTACGAGCAGTACTTC; CDR3aa: CSVDEGGSYEQYF
v_gene: TRBV24-1; abundance: NA; j_gene: TRBJ2-1; d_gene: TRBD2; CDR3nt: TGTGCCACCAGTGACCCAGCGGGAGGAAGGTCCAATGAGCAGTTCTTC; CDR3aa: CATSDPAGGRSNEQFF
v_gene: TRBV7-2; abundance: few; j_gene: TRBJ2-7; d_gene: TRBD2; CDR3nt: TGTGCCAGCAGCTTAGATGCGGCTAGCGGGTCACCAGGGTACTACGAGCAGTACTTC; CDR3aa: CASSLDAASGSPGYYEQYF
v_gene: TRBV10-3; abundance: NA; j_gene: TRBJ2-1; d_gene: NA; CDR3nt: TGTGCCATCGGGGATCCCGTCGGGGAGCAGTTCTTC; CDR3aa: CAIGDPVGEQFF
v_gene: TRBV2; abundance: few; j_gene: TRBJ2-5; d_gene: NA; CDR3nt: TGTGCCAGCAGTGTGGGAATTGGGCAGTACTTC; CDR3aa: CASSVGIGQYF
v_gene: TRBV20-1; abundance: NA; j_gene: TRBJ2-7; d_gene: TRBD2; CDR3nt: TGCAGTGCGGAACTAGCGGGAAGGTACGAGCAGTACTTC; CDR3aa: CSAELAGRYEQYF
v_gene: TRBV6-1; abundance: once; j_gene: TRBJ2-3; d_gene: TRBD1; CDR3nt: TGTGCCAGCAGCGAACAGGGGATCGGCACAGATACGCAGTATTTT; CDR3aa: CASSEQGIGTDTQYF
v_gene: TRBV6-6; abundance: few; j_gene: TRBJ2-5; d_gene: NA; CDR3nt: TGTGCCAGCAGTAAAAGACAGGATTGGGAGACCCAGTACTTC; CDR3aa: CASSKRQDWETQYF
v_gene: TRBV20-1; abundance: NA; j_gene: TRBJ2-4; d_gene: NA; CDR3nt: TGCAGTGCTAGAGATATGGGCAGGGTGAACATTCAGTACTTC; CDR3aa: CSARDMGRVNIQYF